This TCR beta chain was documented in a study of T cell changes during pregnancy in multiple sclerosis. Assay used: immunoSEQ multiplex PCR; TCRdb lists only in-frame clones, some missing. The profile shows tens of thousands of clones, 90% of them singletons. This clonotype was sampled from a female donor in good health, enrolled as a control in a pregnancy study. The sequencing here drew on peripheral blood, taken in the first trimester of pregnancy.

CDR3 sequence: CASSHRGGQPQHF. The CDR3 nucleotides read TGTGCCAGCAGCCACAGGGGTGGCCAGCCCCAGCATTTT. The chain carries TRBV7-9 and TRBJ1-5, with 7 bases fitting TRBD1. Germline V CDR1 and CDR2: SEHNR, FQNEAQ (reference sequence). The J segment lost 7 bases and the V segment lost 5 bases, leaving 5 bases of the junction unmatched. The CDR3 consists of 13 residues. The variable domain in full, with the rest retrieved from reference TRBV7-9 and TRBJ1-5, is DTGVSQNPRHKITKRGQNVTFRCDPISEHNRLYWYRQTLGQGPEFLTYFQNEAQLEKSRLLSDRFSAERPKGSFSTLEIQRTEQGDSAMYLCASSHRGGQPQHFGDGTRLSIL.